What follows are 15 T cell receptor beta chains derived from one specimen sequenced in a study of blood T cell repertoires in COVID-19. The repertoire was sequenced with immunoSEQ multiplex PCR; TCRdb's copy has only in-frame clones and lacks some. This table holds some 150,000 clones, 84% found once. Material for sequencing was peripheral blood. These receptors came from a woman between 50 and 59 years old with acute or convalescent COVID-19.

This chain joins TRBV9 and TRBJ2-2; possible D gene TRBD1, 5 bases. Trimming left V 1 base short and J 3 bases short, with 10 bases between. CDR3 length: 15 amino acids. CDR1 and CDR2 (germline): SGDLS, YYNGEE. CDR3: CASSVTGTYTGELFF. The DNA of the CDR3 is TGTGCCAGCAGCGTAACAGGTACCTACACCGGGGAGCTGTTTTTT.

CDR3 nucleotide sequence: TGTGCCAGCAGTTTGACTAGCGTTCTCAACGAGCAGTACTTC. Amino acids: CASSLTSVLNEQYF. The J gene is TRBJ2-7, the V gene TRBV28, with 8 nucleotides matching TRBD2. The V gene end was trimmed by 3 bases and the J gene end by 5 bases; junction bases not matched to a gene: 6. The length of the CDR3 is 14 residues. Germline V gene data show CDR1 as MDHEN and CDR2 as SYDVKM.

The rearrangement links TRBV29-1 to TRBJ2-7, with 9 bases lining up with TRBD1. Germline V gives CDR1 SQVTM, CDR2 ANQGSEA. The CDR3 is 13 residues long. V dropped 3 bases and J dropped 12; count of bases not matched to a gene: 12. This CDR3 reads CSVEGGTGNSRYF. The CDR3 DNA is TGCAGCGTTGAGGGGGGGACAGGGAATAGTCGGTACTTC.

The sample holds many counts of this clone. The chain joins TRBV6-6 to TRBJ1-5, with 9 bases lining up with TRBD1. Germline V CDR1 and CDR2: MNHNY, SVGAGI (reference sequence). CDR3 length equals 15 residues. J was trimmed by 6 bases and V by 2 bases; bases with no gene match: 5. DNA for the CDR3: TGTGCCAGCAGTTACGCACAGGGGGCGAGTCAGCCCCAGCATTTT. Translating it yields CASSYAQGASQPQHF.

The chain links TRBV18 to TRBJ1-1; 8 nucleotides align to TRBD1. This CDR3 contains 16 residues. Trimming at V came to 1 base and at J to 3 bases, leaving 7 bases not matched to a gene. Per germline, CDR1 KGHSH and CDR2 LQKENI. For the CDR3, the DNA is TGTGCCAGCTCACCACTCGGGGCAGGGGGCGACACTGAAGCTTTCTTT. This codes for CASSPLGAGGDTEAFF. Supplemented by reference TRBV18 and TRBJ1-1, the full variable domain reads NAGVMQNPRHLVRRRGQEARLRCSPMKGHSHVYWYRQLPEEGLKFMVYLQKENIIDESGMPKERFSAEFPKEGPSILRIQQVVRGDSAAYFCASSPLGAGGDTEAFFGQGTRLTVV.

The chain combines TRBV4-2 with TRBJ2-6, with TRBD1 identical over 10 bases. The CDR3 loop spans 19 amino acids. Germline CDR1 reads LGHNA; CDR2 reads YNFKEQ. V dropped 3 bases and J dropped 1; count of bases not matched to a gene: 9. The CDR3 nucleotides read TGTGCCAGCAGCCAGATTCGCCCGGGACAGGGGTCTGGGGCCAACGTCCTGACTTTC. Its translation is CASSQIRPGQGSGANVLTF.

This chain joins TRBV2 and TRBJ2-2; D gene uncertain. This CDR3 spans 13 amino acids. Trimming removed 7 bases from V and 0 bases from J, with 6 bases in between. Per germline, CDR1 SNHLY and CDR2 FYNNEI. CDR3 sequence reads: CASTQANTGELFF. The CDR3 DNA sequence: TGTGCCAGCACGCAGGCGAACACCGGGGAGCTGTTTTTT.

V gene TRBV21-1 combines with J gene TRBJ2-7; TRBD2 is the table's D call, not checked against the DNA. TRBV21-1 is flagged as a pseudogene. The CDR3 runs 13 residues. Here the CDR3 DNA reads TGTGCCAGCAGCAGATTGCGATCCTACGAGCAGTACTTC. Its translation: CASSRLRSYEQYF.

The V and J genes are TRBV9 and TRBJ2-5; 10 nucleotides line up with TRBD1. The germline CDR1 and CDR2 sequences are SGDLS and YYNGEE. The CDR3 runs to 17 residues. J gave up 5 bases and V 4 bases, and 14 bases lay outside the gene matches. The CDR3 spells CASSSRDRGHNFETQYF. Here the CDR3 DNA reads TGTGCCAGCAGCTCCCGTGACAGGGGGCATAATTTCGAGACCCAGTACTTC.

This clone was seen a single time. This chain links TRBV9 with TRBJ2-3; D might be TRBD1 (5 bases). This CDR3 region has 15 residues. V was cut by 0 bases and J by 5 bases, with 13 bases left in between. In germline, CDR1 is SGDLS, CDR2 YYNGEE. The CDR3 region is CASSVVSQGGDTQYF. In DNA form, the CDR3 reads TGTGCCAGCAGCGTAGTTTCCCAGGGCGGAGATACGCAGTATTTT.

This chain links TRBV6-5 with TRBJ1-6; tentatively, D is TRBD1 (6 bases). This CDR3 region has 15 residues. Germline CDR1 and CDR2: MNHEY and SVGAGI. V gave up 6 bases and J gave up 10 bases, with 19 bases separating them. For the CDR3, the DNA is TGTGCCAGCAGCCAGTGGGGGTACAGGGAGTCACCCCTCCACTTT. Amino acid sequence: CASSQWGYRESPLHF.

The chain joins TRBV30 to TRBJ1-5, with 8 nucleotides matching TRBD1. In germline, CDR1 is GTSNPN, CDR2 SVGIG (reference sequence). The CDR3 sequence is 14 residues long. Germline trimming cut 3 bases from V and 5 bases from J; bases unmatched to any gene: 6. CDR3 sequence reads: CAWREPGGYQPQHF. CDR3 sequence (DNA): TGTGCCTGGAGGGAACCAGGGGGCTATCAGCCCCAGCATTTT.

The chain combines TRBV4-2 with TRBJ2-7, with 7 bases identical to TRBD2. The V and J ends lost 5 bases and 1 base, in that order; junction bases with no gene match: 5. This CDR3 comprises 14 residues. CDR1 and CDR2 from the germline V gene are LGHNA and YNFKEQ. CDR3: CASSAGRESYEQYF. The CDR3 nucleotides are TGTGCCAGCAGCGCTGGGCGGGAGTCCTACGAGCAGTACTTC.

The chain has TRBV9 and TRBJ1-3; D may be TRBD1 (5 bases). Per the germline V gene, CDR1 is SGDLS and CDR2 is YYNGEE. This CDR3 region has 16 residues. Trimming shortened V by 0 bases and J by 4 bases, and 14 bases separated the two germline ends. The CDR3 reads CASSVVGGSAGNTIYF. As DNA, the CDR3 is TGTGCCAGCAGCGTAGTCGGGGGATCTGCGGGAAACACCATATATTTT. Combining the CDR3 with reference TRBV9 and TRBJ1-3 gives the whole variable domain DSGVTQTPKHLITATGQRVTLRCSPRSGDLSVYWYQQSLDQGLQFLIQYYNGEERAKGNILERFSAQQFPDLHSELNLSSLELGDSALYFCASSVVGGSAGNTIYFGEGSWLTVV.

The chain couples TRBV19 to TRBJ1-2, with a weak D call TRBD1 (6 bases). The CDR3 has 13 amino acids. The germline V gene encodes CDR1 LNHDA and CDR2 SQIVND (reference sequence). V lost 3 bases to trimming and J lost 4 bases, with 9 bases between them. As DNA, the CDR3 is TGTGCCAGTAGTATCACAGGGCTCTATGGCTACACCTTC. This encodes CASSITGLYGYTF.